The entry below gives a single T cell receptor (beta chain) sequence along with its context. This table comes from immunoSEQ multiplex PCR, and its TCRdb copy is limited to in-frame clones, with some not included. Altogether millions of clones are present, just over 90% being singletons, with the ten largest covering over 0.12%. Germline CDR1 is SGHNT and CDR2 is YYREEE (reference sequence). Trimming took 4 bases from V and 4 from J, leaving 15 bases between them. The CDR3 covers 15 residues. The sample comes from a study of shared clonotypes between healthy human individuals. The TCR originated in a man aged 18-30 years in good health. The sequencing input was naive CD4+ T cells sorted from blood. Subset in this sample: CD45RA+ positively selected. The chain is built from TRBV5-4 and TRBJ2-1; D is possibly TRBD1 or TRBD2 (5 bases each). CDR3 DNA: TGTGCCAGCAGCGCCGGGGCCCCGGTATACAATGAGCAGTTCTTC. It codes for CASSAGAPVYNEQFF.